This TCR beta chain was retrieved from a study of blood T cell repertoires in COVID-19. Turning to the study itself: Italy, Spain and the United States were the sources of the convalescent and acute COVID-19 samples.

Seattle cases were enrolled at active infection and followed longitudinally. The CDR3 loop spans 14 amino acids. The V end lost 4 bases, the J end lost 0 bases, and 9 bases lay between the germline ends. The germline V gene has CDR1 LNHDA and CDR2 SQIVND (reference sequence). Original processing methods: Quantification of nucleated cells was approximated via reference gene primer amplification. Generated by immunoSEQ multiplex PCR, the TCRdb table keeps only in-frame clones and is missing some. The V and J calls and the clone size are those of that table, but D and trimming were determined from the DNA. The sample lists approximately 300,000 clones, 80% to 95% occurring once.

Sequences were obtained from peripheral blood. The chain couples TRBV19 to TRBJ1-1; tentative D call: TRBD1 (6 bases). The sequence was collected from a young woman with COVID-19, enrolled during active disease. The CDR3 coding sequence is TGTGCCAGTAGTACCCACAGGGTGAACACTGAAGCTTTCTTT. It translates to CASSTHRVNTEAFF.